Presented here are 27 T cell receptor beta chains from one specimen sequenced in a study of T cells after posttransplantation cyclophosphamide. Repertoires were generated with immunoSEQ multiplex PCR, while TCRdb's copy carries only in-frame clones and drops some. The sample includes around 8,000 clones, roughly nine tenths of them seen just once. Cyclophosphamide on days +3 and +4 followed busulfan-fludarabine conditioning and a marrow graft. The sample consisted of CD4+ T cells sorted from blood, taken 1,300 to 1,500 days after allogeneic stem cell transplant with posttransplant cyclophosphamide. These receptors all stem from a female patient in her fifties who received an allogeneic stem cell transplant from a related donor, was CMV-positive, and had no GVHD. Certain T cells may be donor cells from the graft.

The chain carries TRBV13 and TRBJ1-2; 8 bases are shared with TRBD1. Germline loops: CDR1 PRHDT, CDR2 FYEKMQ (reference sequence). V shed 5 bases and J 0 bases; nucleotides not matched to a gene: 5. The CDR3 loop spans 15 amino acids. The chain's CDR3 is CASSPRQGPNYGYTF. The DNA for the CDR3 is TGTGCCAGCAGCCCTCGACAGGGGCCTAACTATGGCTACACCTTC.

The chain couples TRBV7-7 to TRBJ1-4; no firm D call. V was trimmed by 5 bases and J by 7 bases, leaving 11 bases between them. This CDR3 has 13 residues. The germline V gene encodes CDR1 SSHAT and CDR2 FNYEAQ (reference sequence). The CDR3 region has the DNA TGTGCCAGCAGCGTATTACGGGGTGAAAAACTGTTTTTT. Translated, it gives CASSVLRGEKLFF.

The count of this clone is one. This chain connects TRBV9 to TRBJ2-1, with 9 bases aligning to TRBD2. The germline gives CDR1 SGDLS, CDR2 YYNGEE. J lost 7 bases, V lost 1 base, and 6 bases had no gene match. This CDR3 spans 15 amino acids. The chain's CDR3 is CASSVHAGGGNEQFF. The CDR3 region has the DNA TGTGCCAGCAGCGTACACGCGGGAGGGGGGAATGAGCAGTTCTTC.

V gene TRBV11-2 combines with J gene TRBJ1-1, with no clear D. The CDR3 runs 12 residues. V gave up 4 bases and J gave up 8 bases, with 11 bases separating them. The germline gives CDR1 SGHAT, CDR2 FQNNGV. CDR3 residues: CASSSTWAEAFF. The CDR3 DNA is TGTGCCAGCAGCTCGACCTGGGCAGAAGCTTTCTTT.

V gene TRBV10-3 combines with J gene TRBJ1-2, with 9 bases lining up with TRBD1. Trimming cost V 4 bases and J 2 bases; bases outside gene matches: 17. Germline V gives CDR1 ENHRY, CDR2 SYGVKD. The CDR3 contains 19 residues. The CDR3 spells CAISALLGQGSYRNYGYTF. CDR3 in DNA: TGTGCCATCAGTGCTTTATTGGGACAGGGATCGTACAGGAACTATGGCTACACCTTC.

This clone was detected once. J is TRBJ2-2 and V is TRBV30; 12 nucleotides agree with TRBD1. This CDR3 comprises 15 residues. J was trimmed by 5 bases and V by 3 bases; bases with no gene match: 4. CDR1 and CDR2 from the germline V gene are GTSNPN and SVGIG (reference sequence). The CDR3 nucleotides read TGTGCCTGGAGGGGACAGGGGGCGCGGACCGGGGAGCTGTTTTTT. It translates to CAWRGQGARTGELFF.

The V and J genes are TRBV7-7 and TRBJ2-1; maybe TRBD2 (5 bases). Trimming left V 1 base short and J 4 bases short, with 5 bases between. The CDR3 contains 13 residues. CDR1 and CDR2 (germline): SSHAT, FNYEAQ (reference sequence). The CDR3 nucleotides read TGTGCCAGCAGCTTAGGGGAGTACAATGAGCAGTTCTTC. Translating it yields CASSLGEYNEQFF.

For the CDR3, the DNA is TGTGCCAGCAGCTTAGGGCGGGCCTACACTGAAGCTTTCTTT. Translation gives CASSLGRAYTEAFF. This chain links TRBV7-9 with TRBJ1-1; D uncertain. Germline CDR1 is SEHNR and CDR2 is FQNEAQ (reference sequence). CDR3 length: 14 residues. With 1 base removed from V and 3 bases from J, the gap between germline ends came to 9 bases. Filled out from reference TRBV7-9 and TRBJ1-1, the complete variable domain reads DTGVSQNPRHKITKRGQNVTFRCDPISEHNRLYWYRQTLGQGPEFLTYFQNEAQLEKSRLLSDRFSAERPKGSFSTLEIQRTEQGDSAMYLCASSLGRAYTEAFFGQGTRLTVV.

The rearrangement joins TRBV9 to TRBJ1-4; no definite D call. Germline V gives CDR1 SGDLS, CDR2 YYNGEE. Deletions cut 0 bases from V and 5 bases from J, with 11 bases between. This CDR3 spans 15 amino acids. The CDR3 sequence is CASSVGGRRNEKLFF. The CDR3 bases are TGTGCCAGCAGCGTAGGAGGGAGAAGAAATGAAAAACTGTTTTTT.

The V gene is TRBV27, the J gene TRBJ2-5; possibly TRBD2 for D (6 bases). Germline V lookup: CDR1 MNHEY, CDR2 SMNVEV (reference sequence). The CDR3 runs 14 residues. V dropped 2 bases and J dropped 1 base, with 8 bases sitting between them. The CDR3 loop is CASSLAGIQETQYF. The DNA for the CDR3 is TGTGCCAGCAGTTTAGCGGGGATCCAAGAGACCCAGTACTTC.

The chain links TRBV4-3 to TRBJ2-5; 9 positions agree with TRBD1. CDR3 length: 17 residues. V dropped 2 bases and J dropped 5; count of bases not matched to a gene: 12. Germline-derived CDR1 and CDR2 are LGHNA and YSLEER. CDR3 nucleotide sequence: TGCGCCAGCAGCCAAACTCACTCGACAGGGGGTGGGGAGACCCAGTACTTC. Translation: CASSQTHSTGGGETQYF.

This clone came up a few times. The chain has TRBV19 and TRBJ1-5; perhaps TRBD1 as D (6 bases). CDR1 is LNHDA and CDR2 is SQIVND in the germline V gene (reference sequence). V was clipped by 3 bases and J by 5 bases, with 14 bases between them. The CDR3 extends over 15 amino acids. In nucleotides, the CDR3 is TGTGCCAGTAGTATGACGGCACAGGGTGATCAGCCCCAGCATTTT. Its protein product is CASSMTAQGDQPQHF.

The CDR3 protein is CASSSTITDTGELFF. The CDR3 DNA reads TGTGCCAGCAGTTCGACAATTACCGACACCGGGGAGCTGTTTTTT. The rearrangement links TRBV28 to TRBJ2-2; D gene unclear. The CDR3 sequence is 15 residues long. The germline gives CDR1 MDHEN, CDR2 SYDVKM. Trimming took 4 bases from V and 3 from J, leaving 12 bases between them.

V and J are TRBV7-8 and TRBJ2-7; TRBD1 matches 11 bases. The CDR3 has 17 amino acids. CDR1 is SGHVS and CDR2 is FQNEAQ in the germline V gene. Losses at the gene ends were 5 bases for V and 5 bases for J; bases not matched to a gene: 14. The CDR3 DNA reads as TGTGCCAGCAGCCCCCGGACAGGGGGCTGGAATTCAAACGAGCAGTACTTC. It encodes CASSPRTGGWNSNEQYF. Using reference TRBV7-8 and TRBJ2-7 for the parts outside the CDR3, the full variable domain is GAGVSQSPRYKVAKRGQDVALRCDPISGHVSLFWYQQALGQGPEFLTYFQNEAQLDKSGLPSDRFFAERPEGSVSTLKIQRTQQEDSAVYLCASSPRTGGWNSNEQYFGPGTRLTVT.

This chain links TRBV4-3 with TRBJ2-5; perhaps TRBD2 as D (5 bases). Germline CDR1 and CDR2: LGHNA and YSLEER. This CDR3 has 17 amino acids. V was trimmed by 0 bases and J by 4 bases, leaving 18 bases between them. CDR3 DNA sequence: TGCGCCAGCAGCCAAGAAAGTCATCGGGTTGAGGGAGAGACCCAGTACTTC. Translated: CASSQESHRVEGETQYF.

The chain recombines TRBV18 with TRBJ2-2; a weak D match, TRBD1 (5 bases). Trimming pared 1 base from V and 4 bases from J, leaving 7 bases between. This CDR3 contains 14 residues. The germline gives CDR1 KGHSH, CDR2 LQKENI. This CDR3 reads CASSPRTGTGELFF. As DNA, the CDR3 is TGTGCCAGCTCACCACGTACAGGCACCGGGGAGCTGTTTTTT.

The CDR3 region is CASNSGTPASYEQYF. Here the CDR3 DNA reads TGTGCCAGCAACTCCGGGACTCCTGCATCCTACGAGCAGTACTTC. The chain uses TRBV27 and TRBJ2-7, with TRBD2 as a possible D gene (6 bases). Deletions cut 7 bases from V and 1 base from J, with 17 bases between. CDR1 is MNHEY and CDR2 is SMNVEV in the germline V gene (reference sequence). The CDR3 loop spans 15 amino acids.

The chain has TRBV4-2 and TRBJ1-2, with 7 bases lining up with TRBD1. The CDR3 contains 16 residues. The V segment lost 1 base and the J segment 6 bases; nucleotides outside the gene matches: 11. CDR1 and CDR2 (germline): LGHNA, YNFKEQ. This CDR3 reads CASSQGGTERRDGYTF. As DNA, the CDR3 is TGTGCCAGCAGCCAAGGAGGGACAGAGAGGAGAGATGGCTACACCTTC.

J is TRBJ2-3 and V is TRBV28, with TRBD1 matching over 9 bases. CDR1 and CDR2 from the germline V gene are MDHEN and SYDVKM. The CDR3 runs 15 residues. The V and J ends lost 0 bases and 6 bases, in that order; junction bases with no gene match: 4. CDR3 region: CASSLWGQGLDTQYF. CDR3 nucleotide sequence: TGTGCCAGCAGTTTATGGGGACAGGGTTTGGATACGCAGTATTTT.

This clone occurred once. V usage is TRBV7-6 and J usage is TRBJ2-2; maybe TRBD2 (5 bases). The V and J ends lost 1 base and 4 bases respectively, with 13 bases between them. This CDR3 region has 16 residues. Per germline, CDR1 SGHVS and CDR2 FNYEAQ. The CDR3 nucleotides are TGTGCCAGCAGCTTAGGGACGGCGGGTCTCACCGGGGAGCTGTTTTTT. It specifies CASSLGTAGLTGELFF. Full variable domain (remainder filled in from reference TRBV7-6 and TRBJ2-2): GAGVSQSPRYKVTKRGQDVALRCDPISGHVSLYWYRQALGQGPEFLTYFNYEAQQDKSGLPNDRFSAERPEGSISTLTIQRTEQRDSAMYRCASSLGTAGLTGELFFGEGSRLTVL.

This clone was recorded once. The V gene is TRBV6-1, the J gene TRBJ1-1, with D perhaps TRBD1 (5 bases). The CDR3 runs 15 residues. Germline CDR1 is MNHNS and CDR2 is SASEGT. V gave up 0 bases and J gave up 11 bases, with 19 bases separating them. CDR3 residues: CASSEAGWGRRLAFF. CDR3 sequence (DNA): TGTGCCAGCAGTGAAGCAGGTTGGGGCCGTCGGTTGGCTTTCTTT.

In DNA, the CDR3 is TGTGCCAGCAGCGTAACTAGTCTCCCCGGGGAGCTGTTTTTT. Translated, it gives CASSVTSLPGELFF. The genes are TRBV9 and TRBJ2-2; D might be TRBD2 (5 bases). V shed 1 base and J shed 6 bases, with 10 bases lying between them. CDR3 length: 14 residues. Germline V gene data show CDR1 as SGDLS and CDR2 as YYNGEE.

This clone has just a few counts. In DNA, the CDR3 is TGTGCCAGTAGTAGGGCCCCAATGGCTGAAGCTTTCTTT. Residues: CASSRAPMAEAFF. This chain connects TRBV19 to TRBJ1-1; D is unclear. Per germline, CDR1 LNHDA and CDR2 SQIVND (reference sequence). The CDR3 length is 13 residues. Between the trimmed V and J ends, which lost 4 bases and 6 bases, there was a span of 12 bases.

The chain has TRBV21-1 and TRBJ2-5; the table calls TRBD2, which could not be checked here. TRBV21-1 is shown as a pseudogene. This CDR3 comprises 14 residues. The CDR3 reads CASSPKPYQETQYF. Written as DNA, the CDR3 is TGTGCCAGCAGCCCAAAGCCGTACCAAGAGACCCAGTACTTC.

This chain links TRBV5-6 with TRBJ1-1; D call uncertain. Between the trimmed V and J ends, which lost 3 bases and 11 bases, there was a span of 14 bases. In germline, CDR1 is SGHDT, CDR2 YYEEEE. This CDR3 is 12 amino acids long. The CDR3 region has the DNA TGTGCCAGCAGCTCGCTCGGGTGGAGCGCTTTCTTT. It translates to CASSSLGWSAFF.

The chain employs TRBV7-3 and TRBJ2-5; a weak D match, TRBD1 (6 bases). Trimming cost V 4 bases and J 5 bases, with 14 bases left between them. The V gene's germline CDR1 is SGHTA and CDR2 FQGTGA. There are 14 residues in the CDR3. The CDR3 reads CASSSQGGEETQYF. The CDR3 region has the DNA TGTGCCAGCAGCTCACAGGGTGGGGAGGAGACCCAGTACTTC.

The V gene is TRBV10-3, the J gene TRBJ1-5; D gene unclear. V was trimmed by 3 bases and J by 4 bases, leaving 22 bases between them. The CDR3 runs to 18 residues. Per germline, CDR1 ENHRY and CDR2 SYGVKD. The CDR3 nucleotides read TGTGCCATCAGTGACCAACCCGCCCCACGGGGAATAAATCAGCCCCAGCATTTT. As protein: CAISDQPAPRGINQPQHF.